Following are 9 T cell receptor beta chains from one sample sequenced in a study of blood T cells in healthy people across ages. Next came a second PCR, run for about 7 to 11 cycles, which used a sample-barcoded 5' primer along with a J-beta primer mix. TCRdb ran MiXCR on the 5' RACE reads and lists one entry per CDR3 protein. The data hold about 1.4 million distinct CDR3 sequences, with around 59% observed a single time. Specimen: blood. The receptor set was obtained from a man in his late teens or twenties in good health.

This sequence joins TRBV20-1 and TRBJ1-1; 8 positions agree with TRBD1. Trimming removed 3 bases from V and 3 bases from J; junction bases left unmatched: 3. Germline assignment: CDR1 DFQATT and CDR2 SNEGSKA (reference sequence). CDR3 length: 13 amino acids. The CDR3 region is CSASRGHDTEAFF. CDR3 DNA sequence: TGCAGTGCTAGCAGGGGGCATGACACTGAAGCTTTCTTT.

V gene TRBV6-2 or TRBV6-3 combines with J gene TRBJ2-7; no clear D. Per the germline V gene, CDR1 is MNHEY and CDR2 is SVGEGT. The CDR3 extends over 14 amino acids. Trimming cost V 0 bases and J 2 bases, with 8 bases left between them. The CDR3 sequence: CASSYSSSTYEQYF. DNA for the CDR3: TGTGCCAGCAGTTACTCGTCTAGTACCTACGAGCAGTACTTC.

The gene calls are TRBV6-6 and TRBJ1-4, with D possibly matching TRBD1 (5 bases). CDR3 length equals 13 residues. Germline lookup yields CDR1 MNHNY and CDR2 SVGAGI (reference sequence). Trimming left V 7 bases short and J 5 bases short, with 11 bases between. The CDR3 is CASIGHLNEKLFF. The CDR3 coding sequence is TGTGCCAGCATCGGACACTTGAATGAAAAACTGTTTTTT.

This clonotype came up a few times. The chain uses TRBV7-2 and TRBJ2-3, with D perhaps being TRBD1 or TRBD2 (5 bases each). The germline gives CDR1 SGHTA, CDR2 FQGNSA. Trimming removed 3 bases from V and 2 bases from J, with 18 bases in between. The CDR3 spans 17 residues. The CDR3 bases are TGTGCCAGCAGCTTGGTTATAGGGGACGGGTACACAGATACGCAGTATTTT. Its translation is CASSLVIGDGYTDTQYF.

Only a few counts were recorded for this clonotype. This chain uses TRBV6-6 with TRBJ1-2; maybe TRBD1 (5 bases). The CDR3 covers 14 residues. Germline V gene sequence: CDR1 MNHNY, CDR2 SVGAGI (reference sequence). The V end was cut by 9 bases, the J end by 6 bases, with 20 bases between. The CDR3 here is CASFYTGPHHGYTF. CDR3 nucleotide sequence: TGTGCCAGTTTCTACACAGGTCCCCACCATGGCTACACCTTC.

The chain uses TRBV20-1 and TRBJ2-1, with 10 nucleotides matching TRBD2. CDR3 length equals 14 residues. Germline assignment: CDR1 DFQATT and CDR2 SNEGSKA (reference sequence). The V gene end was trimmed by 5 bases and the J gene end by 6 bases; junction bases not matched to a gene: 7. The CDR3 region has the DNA TGCAGTGCTCCCGGACTAGCGGCCGTCAATGAGCAGTTCTTC. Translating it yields CSAPGLAAVNEQFF.

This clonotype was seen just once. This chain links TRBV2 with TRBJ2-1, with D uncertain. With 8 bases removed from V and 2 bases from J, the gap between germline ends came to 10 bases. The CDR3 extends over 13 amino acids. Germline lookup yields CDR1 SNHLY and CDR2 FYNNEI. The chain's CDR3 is CASLPIAYNEQFF. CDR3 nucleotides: TGTGCCAGCTTACCAATAGCCTACAATGAGCAGTTCTTC.

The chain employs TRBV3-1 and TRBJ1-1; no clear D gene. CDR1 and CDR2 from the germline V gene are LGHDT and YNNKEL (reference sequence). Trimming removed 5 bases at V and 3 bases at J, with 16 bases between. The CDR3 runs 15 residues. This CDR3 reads CASSLTRTLDTEAFF. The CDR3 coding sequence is TGTGCCAGCAGCTTAACCCGAACACTGGACACTGAAGCTTTCTTT.

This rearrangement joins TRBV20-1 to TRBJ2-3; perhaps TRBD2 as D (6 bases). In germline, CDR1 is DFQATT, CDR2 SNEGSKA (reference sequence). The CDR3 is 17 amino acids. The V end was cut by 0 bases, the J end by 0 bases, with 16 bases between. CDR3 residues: CSARDPRGGSSTDTQYF. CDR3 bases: TGCAGTGCTAGAGATCCCCGAGGAGGGTCTAGCACAGATACGCAGTATTTT.